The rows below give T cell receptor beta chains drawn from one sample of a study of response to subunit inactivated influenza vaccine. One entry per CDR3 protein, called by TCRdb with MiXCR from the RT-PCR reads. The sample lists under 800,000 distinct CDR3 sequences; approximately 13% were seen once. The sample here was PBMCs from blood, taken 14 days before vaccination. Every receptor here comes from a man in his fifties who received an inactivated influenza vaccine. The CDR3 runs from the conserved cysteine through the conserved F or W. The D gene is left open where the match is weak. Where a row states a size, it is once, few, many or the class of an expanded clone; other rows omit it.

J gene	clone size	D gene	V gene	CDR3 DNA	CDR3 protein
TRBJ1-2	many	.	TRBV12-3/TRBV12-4	TGTGCCAGCAGTTGGGACATCGGAACCTATGGCTACACCTTC	CASSWDIGTYGYTF
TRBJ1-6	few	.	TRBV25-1	TGTGCCAGCAGTGAATTAGGGGCGGCCTATAATTCACCCCTCCACTTT	CASSELGAAYNSPLHF
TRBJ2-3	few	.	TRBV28	TGTGCCAGCAACGGACTCACAGATACGCAGTATTTT	CASNGLTDTQYF
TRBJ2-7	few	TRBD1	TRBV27	TGTGCCAGCAGTTCCCTCACAGGGGGACAGCAAAGATACTACGAGCAGTACTTC	CASSSLTGGQQRYYEQYF
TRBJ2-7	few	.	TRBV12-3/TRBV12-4	TGTGCCAGCAGTTCCCAAATAGCCCACGAGCAGTACTTC	CASSSQIAHEQYF
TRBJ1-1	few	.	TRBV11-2	TGTGCCAGCAGCTTAGATCCTGGGGTAGGGACTGAAGCTTTCTTT	CASSLDPGVGTEAFF
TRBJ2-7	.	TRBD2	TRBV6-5	TGTGCCAGCAGTTACTCACTTATGGGACTAGCGGAAACCTACGAGCAGTACTTC	CASSYSLMGLAETYEQYF
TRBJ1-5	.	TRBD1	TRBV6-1	TGTGCCAGCAGTCAGAAGACAGGGATATATAGCAATCAGCCCCAGCATTTT	CASSQKTGIYSNQPQHF
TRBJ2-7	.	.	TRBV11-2	TGTGCCAGCAGCTTCTTTACGGCCAGGCTCGAGCAGTACTTC	CASSFFTARLEQYF
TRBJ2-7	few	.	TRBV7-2	TGTGCCAGCAGCTTAGATCTGGTCGAGCAGTACTTC	CASSLDLVEQYF
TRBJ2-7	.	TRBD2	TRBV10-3	TGTGCCATCAGAGTTGGACTAGCGGTATCCTACGAGCAGTACTTC	CAIRVGLAVSYEQYF
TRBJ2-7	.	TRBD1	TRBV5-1	TGCGCCAGCAGCCCCCGGACAGGGAGTTTCGACGAGCAGTACTTC	CASSPRTGSFDEQYF
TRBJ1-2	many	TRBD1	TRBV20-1	TGCAGTGCTTACCGGACAGGGAGCCACTATGGCTACACCTTC	CSAYRTGSHYGYTF
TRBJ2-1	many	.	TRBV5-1	TGCGCCAGCAGCTTTGGACTCGCCAGGGGCCCCTACAATGAGCAGTTCTTC	CASSFGLARGPYNEQFF
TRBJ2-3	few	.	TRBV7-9	TGTGCCAGCAGCTTAGCCGCCAGGGTCTTAACAGATACGCAGTATTTT	CASSLAARVLTDTQYF
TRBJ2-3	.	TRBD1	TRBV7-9	TGTGCCAGCAGTCTACAGGGGCAGGCAGATACGCAGTATTTT	CASSLQGQADTQYF
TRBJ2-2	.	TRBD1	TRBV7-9	TGTGCCAGCAGCCCCCTAGACAGGGCAGACACCGGGGAGCTGTTTTTT	CASSPLDRADTGELFF
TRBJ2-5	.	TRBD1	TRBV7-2	TGTGCCAGCAGCTGGACAGGGATGGAGACCCAGTACTTC	CASSWTGMETQYF
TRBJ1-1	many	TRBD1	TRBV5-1	TGCGCCACCGCAGGGGGCCCTTTGGACACTGAAGCTTTCTTT	CATAGGPLDTEAFF
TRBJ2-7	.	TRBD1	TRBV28	TGTGCCAGCGCCACACCGACGGGGACAGGGCTACACGAGCAGTACTTC	CASATPTGTGLHEQYF
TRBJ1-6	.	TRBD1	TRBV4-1	TGCGCCAGCAGCCACAGGACAGGGGGCGCGAATTCACCCCTCCACTTT	CASSHRTGGANSPLHF
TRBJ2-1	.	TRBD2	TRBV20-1	TGCAGTGCTTCGGGACTAGCGGAAATGAATTACAATGAGCAGTTCTTC	CSASGLAEMNYNEQFF
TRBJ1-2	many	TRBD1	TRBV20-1	TGCAGTGCTAGAGAAGGGGGCCGGGGCTATGGCTACACCTTC	CSAREGGRGYGYTF
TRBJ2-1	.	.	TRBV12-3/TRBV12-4	TGTGCCAGCAGTTTTGAGGGAGGCGGTGGGCAGTTCTTC	CASSFEGGGGQFF
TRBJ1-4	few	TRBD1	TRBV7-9	TGTGCCAGCAGCTTAAGGACCGGGACAGGCGGTGAAAAACTGTTTTTT	CASSLRTGTGGEKLFF
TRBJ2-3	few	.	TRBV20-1	TGCAGTGCTAAGACGGGGCCAGATACGCAGTATTTT	CSAKTGPDTQYF
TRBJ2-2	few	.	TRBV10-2	TGCGCCAGCAGTGGACGGGGAACCCCGGCCGGGGAGCTGTTTTTT	CASSGRGTPAGELFF
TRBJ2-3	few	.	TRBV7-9	TGTGCCAGCAGCTTCTACAGGGCGGGACTGAGCACAGATACGCAGTATTTT	CASSFYRAGLSTDTQYF
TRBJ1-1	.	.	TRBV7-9	TGTGCCAGCAGCTTAGGAATGGGGCACGGCACTGAAGCTTTCTTT	CASSLGMGHGTEAFF
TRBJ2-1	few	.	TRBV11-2	TGTGCCAGCAGCTTATATATTGGATCCGACAATGAGCAGTTCTTC	CASSLYIGSDNEQFF
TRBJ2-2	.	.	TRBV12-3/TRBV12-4	TGTGCCAGCAGGCCTACAGACAACACCGGGGAGCTGTTTTTT	CASRPTDNTGELFF
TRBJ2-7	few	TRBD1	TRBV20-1	TGCAGTGCTTCCGGGGACAGATACGAGCAGTACTTC	CSASGDRYEQYF
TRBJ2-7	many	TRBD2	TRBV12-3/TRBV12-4	TGTGCCAGCAGTTTAGGGAGTAGCGGGGGAAGTGTGCAGTACTTC	CASSLGSSGGSVQYF
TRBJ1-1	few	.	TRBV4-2	TGTGCCAGCAGCCAAGAGGGGGGGGTGCAGGCTTTCTTT	CASSQEGGVQAFF
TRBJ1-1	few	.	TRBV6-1	TGTGCCAGCAGTGAGCATACAGGGAAGAGGGGAGCTTTCTTT	CASSEHTGKRGAFF
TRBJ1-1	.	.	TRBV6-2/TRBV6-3	TGTGCCAGCAGTTACCCCGCCCGTGGAGGGTTGAACACTGAAGCTTTCTTT	CASSYPARGGLNTEAFF
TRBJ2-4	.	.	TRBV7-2	TGTGCCAGCAGCTTATTGGGCCGGGGGCTAGCCAAAAACATTCAGTACTTC	CASSLLGRGLAKNIQYF
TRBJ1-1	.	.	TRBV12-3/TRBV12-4	TGTGCCAGCAGTTTGAGCAGTCGGAACACTGAAGCTTTCTTT	CASSLSSRNTEAFF
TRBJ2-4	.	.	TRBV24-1	TGTGCCACCAGTGATTTGAGGGGGGGGTCTTTTAGTTTAGCCAAAAACATTCAGTACTTC	CATSDLRGGSFSLAKNIQYF
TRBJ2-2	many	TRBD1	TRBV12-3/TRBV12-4	TGTGCCAGCAGTTTCGGGGACAGGAACACCGGGGAGCTGTTTTTT	CASSFGDRNTGELFF
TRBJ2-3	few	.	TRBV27	TGTGCCAGCAGTTTAAGGGGGGCGGGTACGCAGTATTTT	CASSLRGAGTQYF
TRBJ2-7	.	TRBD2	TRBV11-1	TGTGCCAGCAGCTTAGTCCCGGGAGGATCCCTGGGGGAGCAGTACTTC	CASSLVPGGSLGEQYF
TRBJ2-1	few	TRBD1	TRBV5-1	TGCGCCAGCAGCCTGACCTATGGACAGGGGCAATACAATGAGCAGTTCTTC	CASSLTYGQGQYNEQFF
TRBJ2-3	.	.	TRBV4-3	TGCGCCAGCAGCACAGGGATGCGGGATACGCAGTATTTT	CASSTGMRDTQYF
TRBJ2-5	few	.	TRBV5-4	TGTGCCAGCAGCTTGGGTCCGTTGGGAGAGACCCAGTACTTC	CASSLGPLGETQYF
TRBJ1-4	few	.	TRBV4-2	TGTGCCAGCAGCCAATTACCCCTCCCCGTGAGGGAGTATTGGGAAAAACTGTTTTTT	CASSQLPLPVREYWEKLFF
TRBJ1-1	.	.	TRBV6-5	TGTGCCAGCAGTTATTACGGGGGGAACACTGAAGCTTTCTTT	CASSYYGGNTEAFF
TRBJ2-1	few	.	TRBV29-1	TGCAGCGTTTCTCCTCGGGGGACTGAGCAGTTCTTC	CSVSPRGTEQFF
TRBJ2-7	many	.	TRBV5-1	TGCGCCAGCAGCCCGGACGGAGTCTCCCTCTCCTACGAGCAGTACTTC	CASSPDGVSLSYEQYF
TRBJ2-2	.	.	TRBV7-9	TGTGCCAGCAGCCCTTTTAGCCCCGGTACCGGGGGGGAGCTGTTTTTT	CASSPFSPGTGGELFF
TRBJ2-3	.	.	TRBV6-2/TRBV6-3	TGTGCCAGCAAGTGGAGCGATAGGGGGACAGATACGCAGTATTTT	CASKWSDRGTDTQYF
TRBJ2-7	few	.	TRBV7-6	TGTGCCAGCAGCCCAGGGACCGGCCTAAGCTCCTACGAGCAGTACTTC	CASSPGTGLSSYEQYF